Given below is one T cell receptor beta chain in context. This specimen belongs to a study of T cell changes during pregnancy in multiple sclerosis. The V end was cut by 1 base, the J end by 1 base, with 5 bases between. This CDR3 spans 13 amino acids. From germline, CDR1 is SGDLS and CDR2 YYNGEE. The method was immunoSEQ multiplex PCR; TCRdb's version includes in-frame clones alone and lacks a portion of them. This table has around 50,000 clones, about 86% appearing once. The TCR was taken from a human donor whose cells served as feeder cells for cultures in a pregnancy study. Sequenced sample: peripheral blood from another person, used as feeder cells. V is TRBV9 and J is TRBJ1-1; D not resolved. CDR3 in amino acids: CASSVMENTEAFF. The CDR3 DNA reads TGTGCCAGCAGCGTAATGGAGAACACTGAAGCTTTCTTT.